The present TCR beta chain was sequenced within a study of cytomegalovirus exposure and HLA in healthy donors. Findings of the study overall: For most TCR sequences rarity was the rule, although some public TCRs occurred in many donors. Indistinguishable V segments, including TRBV6-2 and TRBV6-3, were excluded. The classifier was said to identify cytomegalovirus status with high specificity and sensitivity.

The PCR contained 60 Vbeta and 13 Jbeta primers. Measured with immunoSEQ multiplex PCR; TCRdb has only the in-frame clones, and not every one. The data contain 210,000 or so clones, approximately 84% of them seen just once; the ten biggest clones take up 0.55% to 0.7%. Unrecorded immune exposure was likely among donors, who were nominally healthy when sampled. Worth noting for this clone: The antigen is unknown.

The CDR3 has 14 amino acids. Germline V CDR1 and CDR2: SGHNT, YYREEE (reference sequence). Trimming stripped 4 bases from V and 4 bases from J, with 11 bases between. Sequenced input: PBMCs. This rearrangement joins TRBV5-4 to TRBJ2-2; TRBD1 might be the D (6 bases). The receptor comes from a woman aged 40-49 years in good health and CMV-seronegative. The CDR3 sequence: CASSLTGPTGELFF. CDR3 DNA sequence: TGTGCCAGCAGCCTGACAGGTCCCACCGGGGAGCTGTTTTTT.